This TCR beta chain appears in the sequencing data of a study of blood T cell repertoires in COVID-19. Across the whole study: Some COVID-19 samples were acute and others convalescent; all came from the United States, Italy and Spain. The analysed material was cDNA or gDNA that came from T cells, B-cell-depleted T cells, or PBMCs.

This clone was counted a single time. In the original processing: Nucleated cell counts were estimated from reference gene primer amplification. Method: immunoSEQ multiplex PCR; TCRdb's copy keeps in-frame clones and lacks some. V and J calls and clone size are given by that table; D and trimming were obtained from the DNA. This table holds about 260,000 clones, roughly 84% found once. The length of the CDR3 is 15 residues. Deletions cut 4 bases from V and 0 bases from J, with 10 bases between. Germline values: CDR1 LGHDT, CDR2 YNNKEL (reference sequence). The TCR originated in a man aged 55 to 70 with acute or convalescent COVID-19. Sequenced input: peripheral blood. This chain uses TRBV3-1 (or the pseudogene TRBV3-2) with TRBJ1-3; D is ambiguous. CDR3 protein: CASSLTAGSGNTIYF. The CDR3 nucleotides are TGTGCCAGCAGCCTAACGGCGGGCTCTGGAAACACCATATATTTT.